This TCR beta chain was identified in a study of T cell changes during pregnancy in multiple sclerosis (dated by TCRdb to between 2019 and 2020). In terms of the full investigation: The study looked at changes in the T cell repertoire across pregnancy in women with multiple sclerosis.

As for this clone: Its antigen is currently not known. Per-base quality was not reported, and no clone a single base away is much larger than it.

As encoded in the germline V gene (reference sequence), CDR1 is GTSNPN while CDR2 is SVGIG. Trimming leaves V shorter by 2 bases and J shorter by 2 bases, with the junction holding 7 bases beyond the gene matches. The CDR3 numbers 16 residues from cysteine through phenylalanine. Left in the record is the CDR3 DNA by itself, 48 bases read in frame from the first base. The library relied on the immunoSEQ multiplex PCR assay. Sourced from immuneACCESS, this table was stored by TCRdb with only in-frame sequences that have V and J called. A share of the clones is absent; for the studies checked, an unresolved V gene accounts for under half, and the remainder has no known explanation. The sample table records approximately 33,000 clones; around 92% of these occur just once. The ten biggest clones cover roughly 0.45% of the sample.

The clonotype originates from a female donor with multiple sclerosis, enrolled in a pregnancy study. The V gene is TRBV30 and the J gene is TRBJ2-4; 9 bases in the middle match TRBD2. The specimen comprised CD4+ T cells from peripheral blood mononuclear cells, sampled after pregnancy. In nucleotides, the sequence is TGTGCCTGGAGTCGGCAGGCTAGCGGGACCAAAAACATTCAGTACTTC. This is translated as CAWSRQASGTKNIQYF. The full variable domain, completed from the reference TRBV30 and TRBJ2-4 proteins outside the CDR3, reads SQTIHQWPATLVQPVGSPLSLECTVEGTSNPNLYWYRQAAGRGLQLLFYSVGIGQISSEVPQNLSASRPQDRQFILSSKKLLLSDSGFYLCAWSRQASGTKNIQYFGAGTRLSVL.